Listed below are T cell receptor beta chains from one sample, sequenced in a study of CXCR3-negative and CXCR3-positive naive CD8 T cells. No DNA is given; TCRdb re-called the 5' RACE reads and lists each CDR3 protein once. The sample features tens of thousands of distinct CDR3 sequences, with roughly 0.42% in its top ten. The sequenced sample was naive CXCR3- CD8+ T cells from blood. These receptors came from a human donor in good health. Some clones in this sample may be carry-over from other donors' samples. Both conserved end residues are part of each CDR3. Fields, in order: V gene, CDR3 length, clone size, J gene, CDR3 protein. Rows give clone size only sometimes, using once, few, many, or a class for an expanded clone.

v_gene: TRBV20-1; len: 15; abundance: -; j_gene: TRBJ1-2; CDR3aa: CSARAPTGINYGYTF
v_gene: TRBV7-9; len: 12; abundance: -; j_gene: TRBJ1-1; CDR3aa: CASIPAGTEAFF
v_gene: TRBV7-6; len: 16; abundance: -; j_gene: TRBJ2-1; CDR3aa: CASSSSLAVAHNEQFF
v_gene: TRBV29-1; len: 13; abundance: medium-sized; j_gene: TRBJ1-2; CDR3aa: CSVDQGGVGGYTF
v_gene: TRBV20-1; len: 16; abundance: -; j_gene: TRBJ1-2; CDR3aa: CSARDNKRGLVVGYTF
v_gene: TRBV18; len: 13; abundance: -; j_gene: TRBJ2-3; CDR3aa: CASSPDYTDTQYF
v_gene: TRBV29-1; len: 12; abundance: -; j_gene: TRBJ2-5; CDR3aa: CSVEQNQETQYF
v_gene: TRBV5-6; len: 11; abundance: -; j_gene: TRBJ2-1; CDR3aa: CASTASNEQFF
v_gene: TRBV7-2; len: 16; abundance: -; j_gene: TRBJ2-2; CDR3aa: CASSTRGGQNTGELFF
v_gene: TRBV28; len: 15; abundance: -; j_gene: TRBJ2-2; CDR3aa: CASSLPQGAPGELFF
v_gene: TRBV5-1; len: 13; abundance: -; j_gene: TRBJ2-7; CDR3aa: CASSWTPSGEQYF
v_gene: TRBV6-5; len: 14; abundance: -; j_gene: TRBJ2-7; CDR3aa: CASSARDSSYEQYF
v_gene: TRBV4-3; len: 15; abundance: -; j_gene: TRBJ1-1; CDR3aa: CASSQELGGSTEAFF
v_gene: TRBV20-1; len: 18; abundance: -; j_gene: TRBJ2-1; CDR3aa: CSARGGGGRLSSYNEQFF
v_gene: TRBV21-1; len: 16; abundance: -; j_gene: TRBJ2-7; CDR3aa: CASSKKGDRDAYEQYF
v_gene: TRBV12-3/TRBV12-4; len: 15; abundance: -; j_gene: TRBJ2-1; CDR3aa: CASSSWGGVSNEQFF
v_gene: TRBV27; len: 19; abundance: -; j_gene: TRBJ2-1; CDR3aa: CASRRWTSGGPSSYNEQFF
v_gene: TRBV7-2; len: 12; abundance: -; j_gene: TRBJ1-5; CDR3aa: CASGLLEGPQHF
v_gene: TRBV29-1; len: 17; abundance: -; j_gene: TRBJ2-4; CDR3aa: CSVEDRSELPYKNIQYF
v_gene: TRBV29-1; len: 14; abundance: -; j_gene: TRBJ2-7; CDR3aa: CSVEDLRGYYEQYF
v_gene: TRBV10-3; len: 16; abundance: -; j_gene: TRBJ2-2; CDR3aa: CAINENWTVNTGELFF
v_gene: TRBV7-2; len: 15; abundance: -; j_gene: TRBJ2-7; CDR3aa: CASSLGAGGSYEQYF
v_gene: TRBV29-1; len: 13; abundance: -; j_gene: TRBJ2-7; CDR3aa: CSVEGDTDLEQYF
v_gene: TRBV27; len: 14; abundance: -; j_gene: TRBJ2-2; CDR3aa: CASSPGTSPGELFF
v_gene: TRBV6-5; len: 15; abundance: -; j_gene: TRBJ2-4; CDR3aa: CASSHGLAGKNIQYF
v_gene: TRBV6-2/TRBV6-3; len: 13; abundance: -; j_gene: TRBJ2-5; CDR3aa: CASSPFEQETQYF
v_gene: TRBV21-1; len: 16; abundance: -; j_gene: TRBJ1-5; CDR3aa: CASSNSGQGSNQPQHF
v_gene: TRBV7-3; len: 14; abundance: -; j_gene: TRBJ2-1; CDR3aa: CASSLSGPGNEQFF
v_gene: TRBV7-9; len: 14; abundance: -; j_gene: TRBJ2-7; CDR3aa: CASSPQGPAAEQYF
v_gene: TRBV29-1; len: 12; abundance: -; j_gene: TRBJ1-1; CDR3aa: CSVEALNTEAFF
v_gene: TRBV2; len: 14; abundance: -; j_gene: TRBJ2-3; CDR3aa: CASSDVGGTDTQYF
v_gene: TRBV13; len: 16; abundance: -; j_gene: TRBJ2-5; CDR3aa: CASSLTGRYGQETQYF
v_gene: TRBV29-1; len: 13; abundance: -; j_gene: TRBJ2-7; CDR3aa: CSVEQGESYEQYF
v_gene: TRBV10-3; len: 12; abundance: -; j_gene: TRBJ2-7; CDR3aa: CATRDISYEQYF
v_gene: TRBV7-9; len: 16; abundance: -; j_gene: TRBJ2-3; CDR3aa: CASNPLVRGGGDTQYF
v_gene: TRBV7-9; len: 17; abundance: -; j_gene: TRBJ2-5; CDR3aa: CASSLGPGRHGGETQYF
v_gene: TRBV27; len: 16; abundance: -; j_gene: TRBJ1-1; CDR3aa: CASSSDTGWEVNEAFF
v_gene: TRBV20-1; len: 13; abundance: -; j_gene: TRBJ2-7; CDR3aa: CSAPRQDFYEQYF
v_gene: TRBV6-5; len: 16; abundance: -; j_gene: TRBJ2-2; CDR3aa: CASSGTGGPHTGELFF
v_gene: TRBV7-9; len: 16; abundance: -; j_gene: TRBJ2-1; CDR3aa: CASSLLHDNSYNEQFF